One sample yielded the 14 T cell receptor beta chains listed below, sequenced in a study of T cells in Graves' hyperthyroidism and ophthalmopathy. RNA transcripts yielded amplified TCR beta CDR3 regions. Carried out on the TCR CDR3, a first-round RT-PCR used the HTBI primer set. A single record per CDR3 protein comes from TCRdb applying MiXCR to the multiplex PCR reads. The repertoire has 190,000 or so distinct CDR3 sequences, 15% to 20% of them found once; the top ten carry over 35%. Sample: blood. These receptors were obtained from a man aged 40-50 years with Graves' hyperthyroidism.

This clonotype was observed many times. This chain links TRBV6-2 or TRBV6-3 with TRBJ1-2, with D uncertain. Germline V gene data show CDR1 as MNHEY and CDR2 as SVGEGT. The CDR3 is 12 amino acids. The V and J ends lost 2 bases and 7 bases respectively, with 8 bases between them. The CDR3 region has the DNA TGTGCCAGCAGTTACCTTCTCTTTGGCTACACCTTC. It is translated as CASSYLLFGYTF.

This clonotype was seen ten or more times. The gene calls are TRBV29-1 and TRBJ2-6, with D perhaps TRBD1 or TRBD2 (5 bases each). V gave up 5 bases and J gave up 0 bases, with 14 bases separating them. In germline, CDR1 is SQVTM, CDR2 ANQGSEA. The CDR3 covers 16 residues. CDR3 nucleotides: TGCAGCGTTCCTGGGACGGACCGCTCTGGGGCCAACGTCCTGACTTTC. As protein: CSVPGTDRSGANVLTF.

This clonotype was seen ten or more times. The chain couples TRBV12-3 or TRBV12-4 to TRBJ1-1, with D perhaps matching TRBD1 (6 bases). V was pared by 2 bases and J by 5 bases, with 9 bases between. The CDR3 spans 13 residues. The DNA of the CDR3 is TGTGCCAGCAGTTTACAGGGGTTAACTGAAGCTTTCTTT. It encodes CASSLQGLTEAFF.

This clonotype was counted many times. The chain joins TRBV20-1 to TRBJ2-7; D is perhaps TRBD1 (5 bases). V was cut by 6 bases and J by 0 bases, with 15 bases left in between. The CDR3 is made up of 14 amino acids. CDR1 is DFQATT and CDR2 is SNEGSKA in the germline V gene (reference sequence). CDR3 loop: CSAVGHFLSYEQYF. DNA of the CDR3: TGCAGTGCGGTGGGGCACTTTCTCTCCTACGAGCAGTACTTC.

This clonotype was counted only a few times. CDR3 sequence: CASSHLGTSGGISYEQYF. CDR3 coding DNA: TGTGCCAGCAGCCATCTTGGGACTAGCGGGGGGATCTCCTACGAGCAGTACTTC. This chain joins TRBV4-2 and TRBJ2-7, with 15 bases that match TRBD2. Germline assignment: CDR1 LGHNA and CDR2 YNFKEQ. This CDR3 spans 18 amino acids. The V gene end was trimmed by 3 bases and the J gene end by 0 bases; junction bases not matched to a gene: 6.

As for this clonotype: One junction end disagrees with the germline gene, perhaps due to a read error. This chain uses TRBV12-3 or TRBV12-4 with TRBJ2-3; 12 bases are shared with TRBD2. CDR3 length: 18 amino acids. CDR3 nucleotides: TGTGCCGGCAGTCCAGGACTAGCGGGGTTTTTGGACACAGATACGCAGTATTTT. Its protein product is CAGSPGLAGFLDTDTQYF.

V and J are TRBV7-3 and TRBJ2-1; 11 positions match TRBD2. Germline CDR1 and CDR2: SGHTA and FQGTGA. The J segment lost 8 bases and the V segment lost 5 bases, leaving 5 bases of the junction unmatched. This CDR3 is built from 14 residues. Here the CDR3 DNA reads TGTGCCAGCAGCCGACTAGCGGGGATGTATGAGCAGTTCTTC. Translating gives CASSRLAGMYEQFF. Complete variable domain (other parts from reference TRBV7-3 and TRBJ2-1): GAGVSQTPSNKVTEKGKYVELRCDPISGHTALYWYRQSLGQGPEFLIYFQGTGAADDSGLPNDRFFAVRPEGSVSTLKIQRTERGDSAVYLCASSRLAGMYEQFFGPGTRLTVL.

Only a few counts were recorded for this clonotype. The V gene is TRBV7-9, the J gene TRBJ1-4; D ambiguous. The CDR3 loop spans 15 amino acids. Trimming pared 1 base from V and 0 bases from J, leaving 6 bases between. Germline CDR1 is SEHNR and CDR2 is FQNEAQ (reference sequence). The CDR3 coding sequence is TGTGCCAGCAGCTTAGGAGAGGCAACTAATGAAAAACTGTTTTTT. Translating gives CASSLGEATNEKLFF.

The sample holds many counts of this clonotype. V gene TRBV20-1 combines with J gene TRBJ1-5; 7 bases line up with TRBD1. Germline CDR1 reads DFQATT; CDR2 reads SNEGSKA (reference sequence). This CDR3 is 13 amino acids long. The junction had 5 bases not matched to a gene; V was cut back by 6 bases and J by 3 bases. CDR3 sequence: CSAVQGTNQPQHF. DNA of the CDR3: TGCAGTGCCGTACAGGGGACCAATCAGCCCCAGCATTTT.

The rearrangement links TRBV7-2 to TRBJ2-1; 8 bases are shared with TRBD2. Germline V gene data show CDR1 as SGHTA and CDR2 as FQGNSA. V shed 3 bases and J 8 bases; nucleotides not matched to a gene: 6. The CDR3 loop spans 14 amino acids. CDR3 amino acids: CASSLAGGGYEQFF. The CDR3 coding sequence is TGTGCCAGCAGCTTGGCGGGGGGTGGGTATGAGCAGTTCTTC.

This rearrangement joins TRBV6-1 to TRBJ1-5; D might be TRBD1 (5 bases). The V end lost 2 bases, the J end lost 0 bases, and 8 bases lay between the germline ends. The CDR3 sequence is 15 residues long. The V gene's germline CDR1 is MNHNS and CDR2 SASEGT. The CDR3 coding sequence is TGTGCCAGCAGTGAATCGGGGGGTAGCAATCAGCCCCAGCATTTT. It is translated as CASSESGGSNQPQHF.

The table lists this clonotype with many counts. This sequence joins TRBV5-1 and TRBJ1-1; a weak D match, TRBD1 (6 bases). CDR1 is SGHRS and CDR2 is YFSETQ in the germline V gene. The CDR3 contains 13 residues. Trimming took off 4 bases at V and 11 bases at J, with 18 bases between the two ends. This CDR3 is CASSNPPGARAFF. As DNA, the CDR3 is TGCGCCAGCAGCAACCCCCCGGGGGCGCGTGCTTTCTTT.

This clonotype has ten or more counts. The rearrangement uses TRBV20-1 and TRBJ2-7; a possible D gene is TRBD1 (6 bases). The CDR3 sequence is 13 residues long. Between the trimmed V and J ends, which lost 3 bases and 3 bases, there was a span of 12 bases. Germline V lookup: CDR1 DFQATT, CDR2 SNEGSKA (reference sequence). DNA for the CDR3: TGCAGTGCTAGCCGGGGACAAATCTACGAGCAGTACTTC. Translating gives CSASRGQIYEQYF.

At least ten counts were recorded for this clonotype. The chain couples TRBV28 to TRBJ2-7; D is perhaps TRBD2 (6 bases). Deletions cut 3 bases from V and 0 bases from J, with 12 bases between. Per germline, CDR1 MDHEN and CDR2 SYDVKM. The CDR3 is 15 residues long. CDR3 residues: CASSLTFGGSYEQYF. The CDR3 coding sequence is TGTGCCAGCAGTTTGACGTTCGGGGGCTCCTACGAGCAGTACTTC.